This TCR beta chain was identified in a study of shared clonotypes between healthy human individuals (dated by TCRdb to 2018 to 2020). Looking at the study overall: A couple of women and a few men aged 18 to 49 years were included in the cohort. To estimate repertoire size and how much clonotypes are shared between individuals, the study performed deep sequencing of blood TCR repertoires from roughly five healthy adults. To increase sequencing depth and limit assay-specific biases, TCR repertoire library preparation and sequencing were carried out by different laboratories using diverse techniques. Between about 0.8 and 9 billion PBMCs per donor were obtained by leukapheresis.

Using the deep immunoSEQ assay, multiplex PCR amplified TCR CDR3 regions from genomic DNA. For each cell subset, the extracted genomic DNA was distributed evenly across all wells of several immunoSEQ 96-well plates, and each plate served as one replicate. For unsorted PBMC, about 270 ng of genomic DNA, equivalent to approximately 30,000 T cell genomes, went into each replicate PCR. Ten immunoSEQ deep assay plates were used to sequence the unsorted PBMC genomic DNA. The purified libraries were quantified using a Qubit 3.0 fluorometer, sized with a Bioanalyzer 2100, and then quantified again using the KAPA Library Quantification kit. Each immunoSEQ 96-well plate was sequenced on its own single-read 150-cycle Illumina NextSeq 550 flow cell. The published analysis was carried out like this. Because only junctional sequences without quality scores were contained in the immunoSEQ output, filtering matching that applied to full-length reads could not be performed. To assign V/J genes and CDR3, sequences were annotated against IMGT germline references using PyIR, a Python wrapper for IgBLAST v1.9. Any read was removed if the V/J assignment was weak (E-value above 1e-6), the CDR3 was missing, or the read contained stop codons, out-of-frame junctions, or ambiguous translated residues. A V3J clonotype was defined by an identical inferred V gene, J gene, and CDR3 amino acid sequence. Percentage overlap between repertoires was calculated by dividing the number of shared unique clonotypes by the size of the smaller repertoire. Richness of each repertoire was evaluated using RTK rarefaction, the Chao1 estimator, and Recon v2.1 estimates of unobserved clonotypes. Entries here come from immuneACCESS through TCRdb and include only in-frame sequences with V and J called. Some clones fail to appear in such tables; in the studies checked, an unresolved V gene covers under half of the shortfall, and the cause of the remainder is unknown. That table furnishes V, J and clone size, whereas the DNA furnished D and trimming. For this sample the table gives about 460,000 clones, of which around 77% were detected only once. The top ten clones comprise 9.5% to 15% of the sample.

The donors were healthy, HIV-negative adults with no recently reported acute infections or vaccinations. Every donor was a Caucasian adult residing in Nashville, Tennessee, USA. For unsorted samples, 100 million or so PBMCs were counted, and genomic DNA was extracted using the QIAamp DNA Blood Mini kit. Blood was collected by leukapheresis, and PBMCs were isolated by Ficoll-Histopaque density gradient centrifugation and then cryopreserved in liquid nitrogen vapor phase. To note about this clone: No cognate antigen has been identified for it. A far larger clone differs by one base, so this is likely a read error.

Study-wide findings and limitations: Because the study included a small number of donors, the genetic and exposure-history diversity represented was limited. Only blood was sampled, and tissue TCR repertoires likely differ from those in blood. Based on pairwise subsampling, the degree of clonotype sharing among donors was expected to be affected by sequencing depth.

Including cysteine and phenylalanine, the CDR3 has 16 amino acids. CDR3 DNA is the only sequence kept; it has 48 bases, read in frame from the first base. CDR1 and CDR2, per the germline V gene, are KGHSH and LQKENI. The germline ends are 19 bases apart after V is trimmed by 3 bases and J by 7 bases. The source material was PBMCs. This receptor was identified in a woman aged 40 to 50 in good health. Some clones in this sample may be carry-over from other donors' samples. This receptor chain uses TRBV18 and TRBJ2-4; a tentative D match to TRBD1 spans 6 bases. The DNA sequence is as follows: TGTGCCAGCTCACCCCCGGCAGGGGTGAGGGGGAACATTCAGTACTTC. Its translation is CASSPPAGVRGNIQYF.